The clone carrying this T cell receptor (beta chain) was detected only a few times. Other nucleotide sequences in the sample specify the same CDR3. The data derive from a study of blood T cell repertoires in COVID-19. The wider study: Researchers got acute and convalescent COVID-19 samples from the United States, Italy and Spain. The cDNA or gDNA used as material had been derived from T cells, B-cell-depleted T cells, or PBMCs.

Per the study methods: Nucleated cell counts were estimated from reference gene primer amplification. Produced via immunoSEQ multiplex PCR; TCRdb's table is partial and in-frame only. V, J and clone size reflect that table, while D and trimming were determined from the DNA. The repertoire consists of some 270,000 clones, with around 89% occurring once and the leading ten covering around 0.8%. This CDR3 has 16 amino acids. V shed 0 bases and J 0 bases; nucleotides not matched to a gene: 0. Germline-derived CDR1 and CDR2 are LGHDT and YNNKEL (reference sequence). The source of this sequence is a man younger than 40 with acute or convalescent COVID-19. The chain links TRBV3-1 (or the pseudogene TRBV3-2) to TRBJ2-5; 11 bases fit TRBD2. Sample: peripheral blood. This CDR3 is CASSQELAGDQETQYF. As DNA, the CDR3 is TGTGCCAGCAGCCAAGAACTAGCGGGGGACCAAGAGACCCAGTACTTC.